This T cell receptor beta chain was sequenced for a study of CD8 T cells in Susac syndrome (dated 2019 in TCRdb). Turning to the overall study: Whether CD8+ T cell activation and differentiation in Susac syndrome was antigen driven was tested using repertoire sequencing. Findings and caveats that apply to the study as a whole: The number of individuals in the TCR sequencing and HLA analysis was recognized as being relatively small.

RNA was extracted using the RNeasy kit, and roughly 0.5 to 1 microgram was reverse transcribed with random hexamers. The immunoSEQ multiplex PCR assay, which covers 54 Vbeta and 13 Jbeta segments, was used to amplify TCR beta CDR3 regions. To correct PCR amplification bias, a synthetic template baseline was used for both primer optimization and computational correction. Processing in the source paper ran as follows. Only productive sequences were kept, with reads annotated to V, D and J genes according to IMGT and analyzed in immunoSEQ Analyzer. Clonality was computed as one minus Shannon entropy normalized by log2 of the number of productive unique sequences. Public and private clones were assessed among the 100 most prevalent clones of each patient and control. Susac-specific clones were defined as absent from healthy and MS cohorts, 850 to 1,300 published viral clones and other ImmuneACCESS disease sequences. The public reads were reprocessed in TCRdb via fastp at Q25 and MiXCR, keeping in-frame beta chains. Duplicate CDR3 protein sequences are folded into a single record with the most common DNA and genes. TCRdb's processing, not the authors' own work, is the source of the V and J calls. The sample table lists 150,000 to 250,000 distinct CDR3 sequences, about 95% of them with a count of one. The leading ten clones occupy about 0.087% of the sample.

Peripheral blood CD8+ and CD4+ T cells from healthy donors, Susac syndrome patients and multiple sclerosis patients were profiled using high-throughput TCR beta sequencing. Treatment-naive patients with stable or active relapsing-remitting disease fulfilling revised McDonald criteria were used as multiple sclerosis controls. Bulk CD8+ and CD4+ T cells were purified by magnetic negative isolation, while CD8+ TEMRA cells were enriched using FACS. Blood was drawn into EDTA tubes, processed within 24 hours, and PBMCs were isolated by density gradient centrifugation. PBMCs intended for TCR sequencing were cryopreserved in liquid nitrogen and were subsequently thawed in a 37 degrees C water bath. The sorted or isolated CD4+, CD8+ and CD8+ TEMRA cells had a purity of 90% or higher. Worth noting for this clonotype: Its recognized antigen is unknown. No quality values exist for individual bases; no much larger clone is one base distant.

The CDR3, from cysteine to phenylalanine, totals 16 residues. Of the read, only the CDR3 DNA is kept; its 48 bases are in frame from base 1. CDR1 and CDR2, looked up from the germline V gene (reference sequence), are GTSNPN and SVGIG. V loses 1 base of germline sequence and J loses 0 bases, and the interval between the two ends is 13 bases. The chain links TRBV30 with TRBJ2-4, with the D gene call left open. The sample was CD4+ T cells from PBMCs. The origin of this receptor is a human donor with multiple sclerosis. The nucleotides read TGTGCCTGGAGTGCAGGCCTACCCTTAGCCAAAAACATTCAGTACTTC. Translated, this is CAWSAGLPLAKNIQYF.